Given below is one T cell receptor (beta chain) in context. What it recognizes is unknown. The CDR3 is 17 residues long. V was trimmed by 0 bases and J by 7 bases, leaving 18 bases between them. Germline CDR1 reads SNHLY; CDR2 reads FYNNEI. Sequenced by immunoSEQ multiplex PCR; TCRdb stores in-frame clones only, minus some. Of roughly 35,000 clones detected, around nine tenths appear once; the ten largest clones hold around 6.5%. The sample belongs to a study of T cells in localized non-small cell lung cancer. Whole-study results and caveats: In adjacent lung appeared a median around 59 of the top 100 tumor clones. Heterogeneity within the tumor remains possible, as just one region underwent sequencing. Tumor trailed uninvolved adjacent lung in T cell clonality, which peaked there. An association was observed between higher blood T cell density and longer overall survival.

This chain connects TRBV2 to TRBJ2-2; possible D gene TRBD1, 5 bases. The sequencing used peripheral blood, collected before any cancer treatment. The receptor was isolated from a female donor older than 55 with stage I lung adenocarcinoma. The CDR3 spells CASSEAITGPRNGELFF. The CDR3 bases are TGTGCCAGCAGTGAAGCGATCACAGGTCCCCGAAACGGGGAGCTGTTTTTT.